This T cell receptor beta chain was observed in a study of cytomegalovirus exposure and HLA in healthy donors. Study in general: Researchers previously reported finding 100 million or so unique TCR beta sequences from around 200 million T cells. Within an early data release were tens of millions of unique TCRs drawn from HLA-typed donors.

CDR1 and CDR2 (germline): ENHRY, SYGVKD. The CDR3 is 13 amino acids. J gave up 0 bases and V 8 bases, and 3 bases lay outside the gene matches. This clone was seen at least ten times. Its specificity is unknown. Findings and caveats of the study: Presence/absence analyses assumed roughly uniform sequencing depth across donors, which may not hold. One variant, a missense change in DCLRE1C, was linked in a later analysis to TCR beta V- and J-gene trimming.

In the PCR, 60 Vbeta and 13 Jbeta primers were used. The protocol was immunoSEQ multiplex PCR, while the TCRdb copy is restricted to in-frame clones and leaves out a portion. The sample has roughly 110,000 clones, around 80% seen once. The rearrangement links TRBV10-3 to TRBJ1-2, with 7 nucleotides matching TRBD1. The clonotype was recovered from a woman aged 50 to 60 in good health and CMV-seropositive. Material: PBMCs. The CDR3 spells CAIGTDPNYGYTF. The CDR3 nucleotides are TGTGCCATCGGGACAGACCCTAACTATGGCTACACCTTC.